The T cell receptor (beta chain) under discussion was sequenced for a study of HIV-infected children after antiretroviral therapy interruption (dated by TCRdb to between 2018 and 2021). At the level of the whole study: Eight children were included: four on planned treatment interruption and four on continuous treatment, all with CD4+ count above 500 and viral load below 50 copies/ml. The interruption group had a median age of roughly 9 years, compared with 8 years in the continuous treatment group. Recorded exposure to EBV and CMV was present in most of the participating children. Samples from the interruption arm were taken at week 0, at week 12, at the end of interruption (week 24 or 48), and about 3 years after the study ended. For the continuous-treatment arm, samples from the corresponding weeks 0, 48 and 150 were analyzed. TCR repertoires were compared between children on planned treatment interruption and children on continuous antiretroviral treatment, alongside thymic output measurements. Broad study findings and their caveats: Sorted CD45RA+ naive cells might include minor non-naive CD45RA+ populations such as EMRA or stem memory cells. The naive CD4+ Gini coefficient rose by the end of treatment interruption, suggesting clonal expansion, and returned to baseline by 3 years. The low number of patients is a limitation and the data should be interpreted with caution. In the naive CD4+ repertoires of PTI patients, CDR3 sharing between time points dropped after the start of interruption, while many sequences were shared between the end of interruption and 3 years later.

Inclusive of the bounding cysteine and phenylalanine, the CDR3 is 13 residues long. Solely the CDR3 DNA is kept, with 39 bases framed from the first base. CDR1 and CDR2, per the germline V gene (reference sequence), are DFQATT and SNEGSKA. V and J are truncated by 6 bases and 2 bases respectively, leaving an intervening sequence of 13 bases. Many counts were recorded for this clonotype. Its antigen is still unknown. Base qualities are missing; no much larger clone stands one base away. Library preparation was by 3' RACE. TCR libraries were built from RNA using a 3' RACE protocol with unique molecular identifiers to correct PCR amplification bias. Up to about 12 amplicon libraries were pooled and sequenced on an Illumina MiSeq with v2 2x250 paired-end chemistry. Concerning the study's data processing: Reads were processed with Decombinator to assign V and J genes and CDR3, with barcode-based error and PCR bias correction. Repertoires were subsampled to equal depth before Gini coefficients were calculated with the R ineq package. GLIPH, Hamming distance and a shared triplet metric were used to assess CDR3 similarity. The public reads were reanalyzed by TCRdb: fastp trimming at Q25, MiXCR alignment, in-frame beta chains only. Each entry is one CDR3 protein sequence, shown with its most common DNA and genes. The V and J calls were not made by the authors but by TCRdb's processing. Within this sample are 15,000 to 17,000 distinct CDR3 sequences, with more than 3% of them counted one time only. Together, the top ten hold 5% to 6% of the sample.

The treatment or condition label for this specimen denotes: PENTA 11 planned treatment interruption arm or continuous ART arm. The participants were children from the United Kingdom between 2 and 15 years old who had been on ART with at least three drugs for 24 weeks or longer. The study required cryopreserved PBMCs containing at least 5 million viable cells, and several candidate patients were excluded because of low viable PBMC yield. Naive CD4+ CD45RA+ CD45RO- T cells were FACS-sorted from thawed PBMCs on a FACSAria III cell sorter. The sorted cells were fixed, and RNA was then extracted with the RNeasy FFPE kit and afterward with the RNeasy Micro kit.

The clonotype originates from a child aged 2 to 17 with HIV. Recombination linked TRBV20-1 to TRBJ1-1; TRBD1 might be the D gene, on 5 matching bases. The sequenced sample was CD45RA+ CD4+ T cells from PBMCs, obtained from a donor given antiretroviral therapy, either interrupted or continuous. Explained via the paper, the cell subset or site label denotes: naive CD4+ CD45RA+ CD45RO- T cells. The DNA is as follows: TGCAGTGCCGCCCGGGACCGCAACACTGAAGCTTTCTTT. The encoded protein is CSAARDRNTEAFF.